The rows below give T cell receptor beta chains drawn from one sample of a study of shared clonotypes between healthy human individuals. Sequencing used immunoSEQ multiplex PCR; TCRdb keeps in-frame clones, though not all of them. The sample includes about 2 million clones, about 95% seen only once; the top ten take more than 0.9%. Sequencing was performed on naive CD8+ T cells sorted from blood. The receptor source for this set is a man between 18 and 29 years old in good health. Each CDR3 is given with its conserved first and last residue. A D gene is named only where the DNA matches it firmly. Clone sizes are given selectively: once, few, many, or a class where the clone is expanded.

TRBV6-5,TRBJ1-5,-,-,CASSLLGQSNQPQHF,TGTGCCAGCAGTCTACTTGGACAGAGCAATCAGCCCCAGCATTTT
TRBV27,TRBJ2-1,-,-,CASTVQGGIASEQFF,TGTGCCAGCACCGTCCAGGGGGGGATAGCCTCTGAGCAGTTCTTC
TRBV2,TRBJ2-5,TRBD1,-,CASSSPDRALGETQYF,TGTGCCAGCAGCTCCCCGGACAGGGCGCTTGGAGAGACCCAGTACTTC
TRBV9,TRBJ1-6,-,-,CASSGREGSYNSPLHF,TGTGCCAGCAGCGGTCGGGAAGGCTCCTATAATTCACCCCTCCACTTT
TRBV6-5,TRBJ2-3,-,-,CASSLDGIGDTQYF,TGTGCCAGCAGTCTGGACGGGATAGGGGATACGCAGTATTTT
TRBV9,TRBJ2-7,TRBD1,-,CASSVGGGEDEQYF,TGTGCCAGCAGCGTAGGAGGGGGCGAGGACGAGCAGTACTTC
TRBV4-3,TRBJ2-7,TRBD2,-,CASSQDSGRDEQYF,TGCGCCAGCAGCCAAGATTCGGGGAGGGACGAGCAGTACTTC
TRBV4-1,TRBJ1-2,-,-,CASSHTDNYGYTF,TGCGCCAGCAGCCATACGGATAACTATGGCTACACCTTC
TRBV6-1,TRBJ2-7,-,-,CASSEDGGEGSYEQYF,TGTGCCAGCAGTGAAGATGGGGGAGAAGGCTCCTACGAGCAGTACTTC
TRBV7-9,TRBJ2-1,-,-,CASSLIRDEQFF,TGTGCCAGCAGCTTAATAAGGGATGAGCAGTTCTTC
TRBV28,TRBJ2-7,-,-,CASSLAGTSYEQYF,TGTGCCAGCAGTTTGGCGGGGACCTCCTACGAGCAGTACTTC
TRBV11-2,TRBJ2-2,TRBD2,-,CASSSLTSGSAGELFF,TGTGCCAGCAGCTCTTTGACTAGCGGGAGCGCCGGGGAGCTGTTTTTT
TRBV9,TRBJ1-1,-,-,CASSVGGTTEAFF,TGTGCCAGCAGCGTAGGGGGCACCACTGAAGCTTTCTTT
TRBV28,TRBJ2-1,TRBD2,-,CASAPPSGGHSYNEQFF,TGTGCCAGCGCCCCCCCAAGCGGGGGACACTCCTACAATGAGCAGTTCTTC
TRBV27,TRBJ2-7,TRBD2,once,CASSFGAGGSYEQYF,TGTGCCAGCAGTTTTGGAGCGGGAGGGTCCTACGAGCAGTACTTC
TRBV4-2,TRBJ2-7,-,-,CASSQDEPTSKYF,TGTGCCAGCAGCCAAGATGAGCCAACGTCGAAATACTTC
TRBV5-1,TRBJ2-7,-,-,CASSLLFEAGQGPYEQYF,TGCGCCAGCAGCTTGTTGTTCGAGGCTGGGCAGGGACCCTACGAGCAGTACTTC
TRBV5-6,TRBJ1-2,-,-,CASSLARGLYGYTF,TGTGCCAGCAGCTTGGCCCGGGGGCTCTATGGCTACACCTTC
TRBV6-5,TRBJ1-3,TRBD1,-,CASSRDSLRNTIYF,TGTGCCAGCAGTCGGGACAGCCTACGAAACACCATATATTTT
TRBV5-8,TRBJ1-1,-,-,CASSSHREGTEAFF,TGTGCCAGCAGCAGCCACAGGGAAGGGACTGAAGCTTTCTTT
TRBV27,TRBJ1-2,TRBD1,once,CASSPARPSTGNGYTF,TGTGCCAGCAGTCCCGCCCGACCCTCGACAGGGAACGGCTACACCTTC
TRBV19,TRBJ1-2,-,-,CASSIGDGPNYGYTF,TGTGCCAGTAGTATAGGTGACGGCCCTAACTATGGCTACACCTTC
TRBV19,TRBJ2-7,-,-,CASSAEGTAAYEQYF,TGTGCCAGTAGCGCAGAGGGGACGGCGGCCTACGAGCAGTACTTC
TRBV27,TRBJ1-1,-,-,CASSLRQGNTEAFF,TGTGCCAGCAGTTTACGGCAAGGAAACACTGAAGCTTTCTTT
TRBV27,TRBJ2-2,TRBD2,-,CASSPLGTSNRELFF,TGTGCCAGCAGTCCCCTCGGGACTAGCAACCGGGAGCTGTTTTTT
TRBV30,TRBJ2-1,-,-,CAWSVGGGSYNEQFF,TGTGCCTGGAGTGTTGGGGGAGGTTCCTACAATGAGCAGTTCTTC
TRBV25-1,TRBJ2-2,-,-,CASRPGSGELFF,TGTGCCAGCAGACCGGGATCCGGGGAGCTGTTTTTT
TRBV19,TRBJ2-2,TRBD2,-,CASSTLAGGVDTGELFF,TGTGCCAGTAGTACACTAGCGGGGGGCGTAGACACCGGGGAGCTGTTTTTT
TRBV27,TRBJ2-1,-,once,CASSLHLARSYNEQFF,TGTGCCAGCAGTTTACATCTAGCGCGGTCCTACAATGAGCAGTTCTTC
TRBV7-7,TRBJ1-6,-,-,CASSLDSYSPLHF,TGTGCTAGCAGCTTGGACAGCTATTCACCCCTCCACTTT
TRBV7-9,TRBJ2-5,-,-,CASSQATEWTQYF,TGTGCCAGCAGCCAAGCGACAGAATGGACCCAGTACTTC
TRBV6-1,TRBJ2-7,-,once,CASRDGPYEQYF,TGTGCCAGCAGAGACGGACCCTACGAGCAGTACTTC
TRBV9,TRBJ2-3,-,-,CASSVANTDTQYF,TGTGCCAGCAGCGTCGCCAACACAGATACGCAGTATTTT
TRBV7-9,TRBJ1-2,-,once,CASSLVGGHYGYTF,TGTGCCAGCAGCTTAGTAGGCGGCCACTATGGCTACACCTTC
TRBV9,TRBJ2-5,TRBD1,-,CASSWGQGIETQYF,TGTGCCAGCAGCTGGGGACAGGGGATTGAGACCCAGTACTTC
TRBV27,TRBJ1-6,TRBD1,-,CASQTGINSPLHF,TGTGCCAGCCAGACAGGGATTAATTCACCCCTCCACTTT
TRBV2,TRBJ2-2,TRBD1,-,CASSDGQDTNTGELFF,TGTGCCAGCAGTGATGGACAGGACACGAACACCGGGGAGCTGTTTTTT
TRBV19,TRBJ2-5,-,-,CASIIRGGETQYF,TGTGCCAGTATTATCAGGGGCGGAGAGACCCAGTACTTC
TRBV5-8,TRBJ2-7,-,-,CASSIGGGAYEQYF,TGTGCCAGCAGCATTGGTGGGGGGGCTTATGAGCAGTACTTC